Listed here are 28 T cell receptor beta chains from one sample, sequenced in a study of beta chain features in type 1 diabetes (dated by TCRdb to 2016 to 2019). The library was made by the immunoSEQ multiplex PCR assay. The entire isolated RNA was reverse transcribed using the High Capacity cDNA Reverse Transcription Kit, and thus expressed TCRB transcripts were sequenced. This immuneACCESS table, as held by TCRdb, lists in-frame sequences with V and J called but not all clones. Of the missing ones, under half trace to an unresolved V gene in checked studies; the others have no known cause. A total of hundreds of thousands of clones appear in this sample, about 15% of them only once. The ten largest clones take up over 5% of the sample. Sequences were obtained from central memory CD4+ T cells from blood. Source of these receptors: a man under 40 in good health.

The CDR3 DNA reads TGTGCCAGCAGCTTGGGAGGCGAAGAGACCCAGTACTTC. Translated: CASSLGGEETQYF. The genes are TRBV7-9 and TRBJ2-5; D may be TRBD2 (6 bases). V lost 3 bases to trimming and J lost 3 bases, with 8 bases between them. This CDR3 spans 13 amino acids. Germline loops: CDR1 SEHNR, CDR2 FQNEAQ (reference sequence).

V is TRBV7-2 and J is TRBJ1-5; D gene uncertain. Looked up from germline, CDR1 is SGHTA and CDR2 is FQGNSA. This CDR3 region has 15 residues. Trimming removed 5 bases from V and 0 bases from J, with 11 bases in between. CDR3 sequence: CASSTDVNSNQPQHF. The CDR3 region has the DNA TGTGCCAGCAGCACGGACGTTAATAGCAATCAGCCCCAGCATTTT.

The CDR3 DNA reads as TGTGCCAGCAGCTCTACTAGCGGGAGCGGTGCAGATACGCAGTATTTT. This translates into CASSSTSGSGADTQYF. This rearrangement joins TRBV9 to TRBJ2-3, with TRBD2 matching over 11 bases. This CDR3 has 16 amino acids. The J segment lost 4 bases and the V segment lost 4 bases, leaving 8 bases of the junction unmatched. Germline CDR1 is SGDLS and CDR2 is YYNGEE.

Of note for this clone: One base away lies a much larger clone, so this may be a sequencing read error. The rearrangement joins TRBV11-1 to TRBJ2-5; TRBD2 is a possible D gene (5 bases). This CDR3 comprises 13 residues. The germline CDR1 and CDR2 sequences are SGHAT and FQDESV (reference sequence). Trimming cost V 3 bases and J 5 bases, with 10 bases left between them. CDR3 bases: TGTGCCAGCAGCTTGGGGTCGGGGGAGACCCAGTACTTC. This gives the protein CASSLGSGETQYF.

V and J are TRBV5-4 and TRBJ2-7; D remains ambiguous. Germline V gives CDR1 SGHNT, CDR2 YYREEE (reference sequence). This CDR3 has 16 residues. With 6 bases removed from V and 1 base from J, the gap between germline ends came to 20 bases. The CDR3 protein is CASTSIPFSESYEQYF. In DNA, the CDR3 is TGTGCCAGCACCTCCATTCCCTTTTCGGAATCCTACGAGCAGTACTTC.

This clone has only a few counts. Within the sample, other DNA sequences also encode this same CDR3. V is TRBV9 and J is TRBJ2-5, with 9 bases identical to TRBD2. The V and J ends lost 1 base and 2 bases, in that order; junction bases with no gene match: 0. CDR3 size: 14 residues. Germline loops: CDR1 SGDLS, CDR2 YYNGEE. Here the CDR3 reads CASSVTSGQETQYF. DNA of the CDR3: TGTGCCAGCAGCGTAACTAGCGGGCAAGAGACCCAGTACTTC.

This clone has just a few counts. The gene calls are TRBV19 and TRBJ1-6; D unresolved. Germline V CDR1 and CDR2: LNHDA, SQIVND (reference sequence). The ends were cut back, 1 base at V and 10 bases at J, with 8 bases in the middle. The CDR3 sequence is 13 residues long. As DNA, the CDR3 is TGTGCCAGTAGTATAGTCGGAGGATCACCCCTCCACTTT. This codes for CASSIVGGSPLHF.

V usage is TRBV6-5 and J usage is TRBJ1-5; D possibly corresponds to TRBD1 (6 bases). The CDR3 is made up of 15 amino acids. Germline values: CDR1 MNHEY, CDR2 SVGAGI. The V gene lost 6 bases and the J gene lost 0 bases, with 12 bases spanning the gap. The CDR3 DNA reads as TGTGCCAGCAGGGGGACACTCAATAGCAATCAGCCCCAGCATTTT. The encoded protein is CASRGTLNSNQPQHF.

This rearrangement joins TRBV6-1 to TRBJ1-5; D is unclear. CDR1 and CDR2 (germline): MNHNS, SASEGT. This CDR3 contains 14 residues. V lost 1 base and J 1 base, leaving 5 bases between the germline ends. The CDR3 is CASSEVGSNQPQHF. The DNA of the CDR3 is TGTGCCAGCAGTGAAGTTGGAAGCAATCAGCCCCAGCATTTT.

The chain employs TRBV4-3 and TRBJ1-4; no definite D call. This CDR3 has 18 amino acids. Trimming took off 2 bases at V and 8 bases at J, with 24 bases between the two ends. Germline V gene lookup returns CDR1 LGHNA and CDR2 YSLEER. The CDR3, as DNA: TGCGCCAGCAGCCAATCGACCGGGTCTTCCCAGAGATACGAAAAACTGTTTTTT. This encodes CASSQSTGSSQRYEKLFF.

This rearrangement joins TRBV10-3 to TRBJ2-6, with TRBD1 matching 9 bases. Per the germline V gene, CDR1 is ENHRY and CDR2 is SYGVKD. CDR3 length equals 19 residues. Trimming took 3 bases from V and 0 from J; bases not matched to a gene: 9. The DNA of the CDR3 is TGTGCCATCAGTGACGTGTTGACAGGGGGTTCCTCTGGGGCCAACGTCCTGACTTTC. Translation: CAISDVLTGGSSGANVLTF.

The J gene is TRBJ2-5, the V gene TRBV29-1; 10 bases line up with TRBD1. The J call could be wrong; TRBJ2-7 is a better fit for the DNA end. This CDR3 has 12 amino acids. Germline V lookup: CDR1 SQVTM, CDR2 ANQGSEA. CDR3 loop: CSVGDRGYEQYF. DNA of the CDR3: TGCAGCGTTGGGGACAGGGGATACGAGCAGTACTTC.

The rearrangement joins TRBV25-1 to TRBJ1-2; 8 nucleotides align to TRBD1. Germline V gene data show CDR1 as MGHDK and CDR2 as SYGVNS. The CDR3 contains 15 residues. The junction had 10 bases not matched to a gene; V was cut back by 5 bases and J by 5 bases. CDR3: CASSWRTGSFYGYTF. CDR3 nucleotide sequence: TGTGCCAGCAGTTGGAGGACAGGGAGCTTTTATGGCTACACCTTC.

The chain has TRBV7-2 and TRBJ2-2; tentative D call: TRBD1 (5 bases). The CDR3 sequence is 14 residues long. Trimming pared 2 bases from V and 5 bases from J, leaving 9 bases between. Germline V gene sequence: CDR1 SGHTA, CDR2 FQGNSA. CDR3 sequence reads: CASSLRGRTGELFF. The CDR3 nucleotides read TGTGCCAGCAGCTTAAGGGGAAGAACCGGGGAGCTGTTTTTT.

This clone was found a few times. The gene calls are TRBV7-9 and TRBJ1-1; D is unclear. The V end was cut by 1 base, the J end by 1 base, with 13 bases between. CDR1 SEHNR and CDR2 FQNEAQ come from the germline V gene (reference sequence). The CDR3 spans 16 residues. The CDR3 bases are TGTGCCAGCAGCTTAGGAGGAACATACCGGAACACTGAAGCTTTCTTT. It is translated as CASSLGGTYRNTEAFF.

This chain links TRBV7-7 with TRBJ2-1; 15 bases agree with TRBD2. The junction had 11 bases not matched to a gene; V was cut back by 2 bases and J by 6 bases. Looked up from germline, CDR1 is SSHAT and CDR2 is FNYEAQ (reference sequence). This CDR3 contains 19 residues. The CDR3 loop is CASSLLGLAGGPTGNEQFF. For the CDR3, the DNA is TGTGCCAGCAGCTTACTCGGACTAGCGGGGGGGCCTACTGGCAATGAGCAGTTCTTC. The full variable domain, its missing parts supplied by reference TRBV7-7 and TRBJ2-1, is GAGVSQSPRYKVTKRGQDVTLRCDPISSHATLYWYQQALGQGPEFLTYFNYEAQPDKSGLPSDRFSAERPEGSISTLTIQRTEQRDSAMYRCASSLLGLAGGPTGNEQFFGPGTRLTVL.

This clone has just a few counts. The V and J genes are TRBV7-2 and TRBJ2-1; 8 nucleotides match TRBD2. The CDR3 loop spans 12 amino acids. Per germline, CDR1 SGHTA and CDR2 FQGNSA. The V and J ends lost 6 bases and 15 bases, in that order; junction bases with no gene match: 10. In DNA form, the CDR3 reads TGTGCCAGCAGTCCCCGGGGGGGCCATCTGTTCTTC. Translating it yields CASSPRGGHLFF.

This clone was detected a few times. The chain links TRBV6-5 to TRBJ1-1; TRBD1 matches 12 bases. With V trimmed by 5 bases and J by 0 bases, 1 base remained unmatched. Per germline, CDR1 MNHEY and CDR2 SVGAGI. There are 15 residues in the CDR3. CDR3 coding DNA: TGTGCCAGCAGTGGGACAGGGGGCATGAACACTGAAGCTTTCTTT. Translated: CASSGTGGMNTEAFF.

This clone was detected only once. The chain employs TRBV6-4 and TRBJ2-1; 7 bases agree with TRBD1. Looked up from germline, CDR1 is MRHNA and CDR2 is SNTAGT. Trimming removed 7 bases from V and 5 bases from J; junction bases left unmatched: 20. The CDR3 consists of 18 residues. The CDR3 loop is CASTPGGERGSRDNEQFF. CDR3 in DNA: TGTGCCAGCACTCCAGGGGGAGAGAGGGGAAGCAGGGACAATGAGCAGTTCTTC.

V usage is TRBV4-2 and J usage is TRBJ1-5; D uncertain. The length of the CDR3 is 13 residues. V was clipped by 2 bases and J by 7 bases, with 9 bases between them. Germline CDR1 and CDR2: LGHNA and YNFKEQ. The CDR3 here is CASSQSEQQPQHF. The CDR3 region has the DNA TGTGCCAGCAGCCAATCGGAACAACAGCCCCAGCATTTT.

The chain joins TRBV5-4 to TRBJ2-3; 7 bases align to TRBD2. Per the germline V gene, CDR1 is SGHNT and CDR2 is YYREEE (reference sequence). V lost 1 base and J lost 4; bases outside the gene matches: 6. This CDR3 region has 15 residues. The CDR3 sequence: CASSLFREGPDTQYF. As DNA, the CDR3 is TGTGCCAGCAGCTTGTTCAGGGAGGGTCCAGATACGCAGTATTTT.

A few counts support this clone. CDR3 amino acids: CASSLSPDRASEAFF. The CDR3 DNA follows: TGTGCCAGCAGCTTATCTCCAGACAGGGCGAGTGAAGCTTTCTTT. V and J are TRBV11-2 and TRBJ1-1; 7 bases are a match to TRBD1. CDR1 is SGHAT and CDR2 is FQNNGV in the germline V gene. The ends lost 2 bases at V and 7 bases at J; junction bases unmatched: 10. The CDR3 has 15 amino acids.

This clone was detected only a few times. The chain employs TRBV5-4 and TRBJ2-2; 8 nucleotides line up with TRBD2. Germline values: CDR1 SGHNT, CDR2 YYREEE (reference sequence). This CDR3 comprises 14 residues. Trimming cost V 4 bases and J 7 bases; bases outside gene matches: 6. This CDR3 reads CASSLASGYGELFF. The CDR3 region has the DNA TGTGCCAGCAGCCTCGCTAGCGGGTACGGGGAGCTGTTTTTT.

This clone was seen a handful of times. At the DNA level, this CDR3 is encoded by other sequences in the same sample as well. The rearrangement links TRBV18 to TRBJ2-3; 7 nucleotides agree with TRBD2. V was clipped by 3 bases and J by 3 bases; unmatched bases: 6. The CDR3 is made up of 15 amino acids. Germline CDR1 KGHSH, CDR2 LQKENI. The CDR3, as DNA: TGTGCCAGCTCACCCGGAGGGGAGGGGACAGATACGCAGTATTTT. Protein product: CASSPGGEGTDTQYF.

The rearrangement joins TRBV30 to TRBJ1-5, with D tentatively TRBD1 (6 bases). The CDR3 has 14 residues. The germline V and J ends were trimmed by 1 base and 6 bases, with 13 bases remaining between them. Looked up from germline, CDR1 is GTSNPN and CDR2 is SVGIG (reference sequence). Here the CDR3 reads CAWSAGGWGQPQHF. CDR3 nucleotide sequence: TGTGCCTGGAGTGCCGGGGGCTGGGGTCAGCCCCAGCATTTT.

Ten or more counts support this clone. V and J are TRBV9 and TRBJ2-3; D remains unclear. Germline CDR1 is SGDLS and CDR2 is YYNGEE. The V and J ends lost 0 bases and 3 bases respectively, with 11 bases between them. This CDR3 contains 15 residues. The CDR3 nucleotides read TGTGCCAGCAGCGTAGGTTTGGGGATAACAGATACGCAGTATTTT. As protein: CASSVGLGITDTQYF.

The V call is TRBV5-6, the J call TRBJ2-3; D is possibly TRBD2 (6 bases). Germline-derived CDR1 and CDR2 are SGHDT and YYEEEE. The germline V and J ends were trimmed by 2 bases and 0 bases, with 13 bases remaining between them. The CDR3 runs to 16 residues. The chain's CDR3 is CASSLITGLSTDTQYF. CDR3 sequence (DNA): TGTGCCAGCAGCTTAATAACGGGACTCAGCACAGATACGCAGTATTTT.

The V call is TRBV6-6, the J call TRBJ2-4, with 7 positions matching TRBD2. The CDR3 loop spans 14 amino acids. Germline lookup yields CDR1 MNHNY and CDR2 SVGAGI (reference sequence). The V and J ends lost 8 bases and 1 base, in that order; junction bases with no gene match: 5. The CDR3 loop reads CASSGGRAKNIQYF. Written as DNA, the CDR3 is TGTGCCAGCTCGGGAGGACGGGCCAAAAACATTCAGTACTTC.